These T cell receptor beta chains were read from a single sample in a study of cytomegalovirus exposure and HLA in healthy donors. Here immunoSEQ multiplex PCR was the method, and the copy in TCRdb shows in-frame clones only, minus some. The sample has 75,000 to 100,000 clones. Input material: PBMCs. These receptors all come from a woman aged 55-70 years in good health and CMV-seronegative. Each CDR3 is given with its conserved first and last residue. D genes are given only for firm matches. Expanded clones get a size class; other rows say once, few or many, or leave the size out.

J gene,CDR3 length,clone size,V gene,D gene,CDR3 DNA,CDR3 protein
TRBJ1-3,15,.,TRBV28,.,TGTGCCAGCAGTTCGGTTGGGTCAGCGGGAAACACCATATATTTT,CASSSVGSAGNTIYF
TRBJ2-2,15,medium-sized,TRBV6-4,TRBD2,TGTGCCAGCAGTGAATCGGGAGGGAACACCGGGGAGCTGTTTTTT,CASSESGGNTGELFF
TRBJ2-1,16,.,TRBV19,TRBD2,TGTGCCAGTAGTAGGGAGGGAATTCGCTCCTACAATGAGCAGTTCTTC,CASSREGIRSYNEQFF
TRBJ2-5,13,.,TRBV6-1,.,TGTGCCAGCAGGACGACAGGCCAAGAGACCCAGTACTTC,CASRTTGQETQYF
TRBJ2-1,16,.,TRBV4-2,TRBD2,TGTGCCAGCAGCCAAGGGGTTAGCGGGAGTGCGAATGAGCAGTTCTTC,CASSQGVSGSANEQFF
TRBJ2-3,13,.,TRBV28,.,TGTGCCAGCAGAAAGACAGGAACAGATACGCAGTATTTT,CASRKTGTDTQYF
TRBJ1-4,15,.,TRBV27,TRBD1,TGTGCCAGCAGTACCCTCGACAGGGGGAATGAAAAACTGTTTTTT,CASSTLDRGNEKLFF
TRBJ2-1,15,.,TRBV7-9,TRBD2,TGTGCCAGCAGCTGGGGACTAGCGGGAGTTGATGAGCAGTTCTTC,CASSWGLAGVDEQFF
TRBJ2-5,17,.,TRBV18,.,TGTGCCAGCTCACCACCGGGGGCAGGGCCGCGGCAAGAGACCCAGTACTTC,CASSPPGAGPRQETQYF
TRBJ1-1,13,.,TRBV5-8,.,TGTGCCAGCAGCCTCAGGTGGGACACTGAAGCTTTCTTT,CASSLRWDTEAFF
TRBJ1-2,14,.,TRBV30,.,TGTGCCTGGACTCCCCCGGGGATCCCTAGTGGCTACACCTTC,CAWTPPGIPSGYTF
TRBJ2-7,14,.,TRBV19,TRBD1,TGTGCCAGTAGTACGCTGGGACAGGCCTACGAGCAGTACTTC,CASSTLGQAYEQYF
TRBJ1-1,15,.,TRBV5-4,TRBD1,TGTGCCAGCAGCGGCTGGACAGGGGGCAAGACTGAAGCTTTCTTT,CASSGWTGGKTEAFF
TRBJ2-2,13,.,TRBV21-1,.,TGTGCCAGCAGCAAAGGGGGCCACGGGGAGCTGTTTTTT,CASSKGGHGELFF
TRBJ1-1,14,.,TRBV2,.,TGTGCCAGCAGTGATAGGGGCGCAAACACTGAAGCTTTCTTT,CASSDRGANTEAFF
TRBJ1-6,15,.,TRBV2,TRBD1,TGTGCCAGCAAATTCCAAACAGGGGGCTGGTCACCCCTCCACTTT,CASKFQTGGWSPLHF
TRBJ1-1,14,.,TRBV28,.,TGTGCCAGCAGTTCCCGACAGTTGAACACTGAAGCTTTCTTT,CASSSRQLNTEAFF
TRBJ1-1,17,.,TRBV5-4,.,TGTGCCAGCAGCTTAGGCCTATTGACACCCCAGGACACTGAAGCTTTCTTT,CASSLGLLTPQDTEAFF
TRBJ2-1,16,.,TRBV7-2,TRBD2,TGTGCCAGCAGCTCTCCGGGTAGCGGGACCTACAATGAGCAGTTCTTC,CASSSPGSGTYNEQFF
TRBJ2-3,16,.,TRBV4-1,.,TGCGCCAGCAGCCAAGGGATAGGACTAAGTACAGATACGCAGTATTTT,CASSQGIGLSTDTQYF
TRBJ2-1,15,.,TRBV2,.,TGTGCCAGCATTTTGACAGTATACTCCTACAATGAGCAGTTCTTC,CASILTVYSYNEQFF
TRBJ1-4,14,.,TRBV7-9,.,TGTGCCAGCAGGTTAACAGGAGTTAATGAAAAACTGTTTTTT,CASRLTGVNEKLFF
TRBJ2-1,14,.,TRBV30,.,TGTGCCTGGAACCGGGGACTCGCCGAGAATGAGCAGTTCTTC,CAWNRGLAENEQFF
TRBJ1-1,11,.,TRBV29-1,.,TGCAGCGGGGGTCGGGGGACTGAAGCTTTCTTT,CSGGRGTEAFF
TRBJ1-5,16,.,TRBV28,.,TGTGCCAGCAGTCCCTTGAGGGGGACGGAGAATCAGCCCCAGCATTTT,CASSPLRGTENQPQHF
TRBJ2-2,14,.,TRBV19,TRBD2,TGTGCCAGTACGTTCGGGAGGGACACCGGGGAGCTGTTTTTT,CASTFGRDTGELFF
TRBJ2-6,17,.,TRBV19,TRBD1,TGTGCCAGTAGTCCGGGACAGGGGTTCTCTGGGGCCAACGTCCTGACTTTC,CASSPGQGFSGANVLTF
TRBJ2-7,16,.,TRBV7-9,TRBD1,TGTGCCAGCAGCTCCCCAACCGGGACAGGGTCCTACGAGCAGTACTTC,CASSSPTGTGSYEQYF
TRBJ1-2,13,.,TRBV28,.,TGTGCCAGCAGTTCCGACAGCCGCTATGGCTACACCTTC,CASSSDSRYGYTF
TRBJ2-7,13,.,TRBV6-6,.,TGTGCCAGCGCATTTTTCGGGTCGGACGAGCAGTACTTC,CASAFFGSDEQYF
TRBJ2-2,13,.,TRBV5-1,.,TGCGCCAGCAGCTTAAATGCAGTCGGGGAGCTGTTTTTT,CASSLNAVGELFF
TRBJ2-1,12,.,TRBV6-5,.,TGTGCCAGCAGTTCTAACTATGATGAGCAGTTCTTC,CASSSNYDEQFF
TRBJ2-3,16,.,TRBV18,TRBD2,TGTGCCAGCTCACCTTGGGCGGGAGCGTCCCCAGATACGCAGTATTTT,CASSPWAGASPDTQYF
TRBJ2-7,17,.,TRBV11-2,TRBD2,TGTGCCAGCAGCTCACCGGGACTAGCGGGAGTTCCCTACGAGCAGTACTTC,CASSSPGLAGVPYEQYF
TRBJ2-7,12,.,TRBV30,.,TGTGCCTGGAGTGTTGCCGGGAACGAGCAGTACTTC,CAWSVAGNEQYF
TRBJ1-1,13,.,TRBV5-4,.,TGTGCCAGCAGCCCCCAGGAGAACACTGAAGCTTTCTTT,CASSPQENTEAFF
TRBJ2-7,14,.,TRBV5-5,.,TGTGCCAGCAGCTTTCTAAGGACTAACTACGAGCAGTACTTC,CASSFLRTNYEQYF